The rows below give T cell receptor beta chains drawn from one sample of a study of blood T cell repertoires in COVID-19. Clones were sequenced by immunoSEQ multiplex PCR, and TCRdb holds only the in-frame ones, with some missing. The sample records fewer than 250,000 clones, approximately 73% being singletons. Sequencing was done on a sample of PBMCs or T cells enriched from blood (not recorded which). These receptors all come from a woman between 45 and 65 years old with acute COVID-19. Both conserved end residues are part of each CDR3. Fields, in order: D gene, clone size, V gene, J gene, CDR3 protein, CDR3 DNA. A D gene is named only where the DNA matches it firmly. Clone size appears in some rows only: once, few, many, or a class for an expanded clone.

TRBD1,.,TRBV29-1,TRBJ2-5,CSTWTGNMMETQYF,TGCAGCACTTGGACAGGGAATATGATGGAGACCCAGTACTTC
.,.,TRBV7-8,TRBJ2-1,CASSSTYNEQFF,TGTGCCAGCAGCTCCACATACAATGAGCAGTTCTTC
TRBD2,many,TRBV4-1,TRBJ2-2,CASSPHRGEHRGAVF,TGCGCCAGCAGCCCCCACCGGGGGGAACACCGGGGAGCTGTTTTT
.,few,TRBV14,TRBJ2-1,CASSGDFLNEQFF,TGTGCCAGCAGTGGGGACTTTCTCAATGAGCAGTTCTTC
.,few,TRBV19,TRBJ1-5,CASSGGTSNQPQHF,TGTGCCAGTAGTGGGGGGACTAGCAATCAGCCCCAGCATTTT
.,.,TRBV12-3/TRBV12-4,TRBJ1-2,CASSDKVYGYTF,TGTGCCAGCAGTGACAAGGTCTATGGCTACACCTTC
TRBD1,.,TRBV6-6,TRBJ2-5,CASSSQGQQQETQYF,TGTGCCAGCAGCTCACAGGGACAGCAACAAGAGACCCAGTACTTC
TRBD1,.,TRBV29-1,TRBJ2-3,CSVNDRAPDTQYF,TGCAGCGTTAACGACAGGGCCCCAGATACGCAGTATTTT
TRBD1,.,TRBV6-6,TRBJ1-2,CASIYGQGRYGYTF,TGTGCCAGCATTTACGGACAGGGGCGTTATGGCTACACCTTC
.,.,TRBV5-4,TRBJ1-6,CASSLSEGTPLHF,TGTGCCAGCAGCTTGTCGGAGGGAACACCCCTCCACTTT
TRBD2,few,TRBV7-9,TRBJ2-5,CASSTRLAGGPVGETQYF,TGTGCCAGCAGCACTCGACTAGCGGGGGGCCCGGTAGGAGAGACCCAGTACTTC
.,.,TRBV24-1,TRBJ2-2,CATSDPKGLGELFF,TGTGCCACCAGTGATCCAAAGGGGCTCGGGGAGCTGTTTTTT
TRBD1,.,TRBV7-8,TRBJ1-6,CASSLVLQGSLHF,TGTGCCAGCAGCTTAGTGTTACAGGGGTCCCTCCACTTT
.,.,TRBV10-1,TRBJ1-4,CASSRGINEKLFF,TGCGCCAGCTCGAGAGGGATAAATGAAAAACTGTTTTTT
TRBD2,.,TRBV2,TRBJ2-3,CASSPRGVAGSGDTQYF,TGTGCCAGCAGTCCAAGGGGGGTAGCGGGGTCTGGGGATACGCAGTATTTT
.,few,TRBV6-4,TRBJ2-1,CASSDSRYLGNEQFF,TGTGCCAGCAGTGACTCGAGGTATTTAGGCAATGAGCAGTTCTTC
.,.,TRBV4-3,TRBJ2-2,CASSQDRGGELFF,TGCGCCAGCAGCCAAGATAGGGGCGGGGAGCTGTTTTTT
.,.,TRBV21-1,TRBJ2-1,CASKQPGQGPSYNEQFF,TGTGCCAGCAAACAACCGGGACAGGGTCCCTCCTACAATGAGCAGTTCTTC
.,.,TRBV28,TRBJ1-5,CASSIGGQPQHF,TGTGCCAGCAGCATAGGGGGACAGCCCCAGCATTTT
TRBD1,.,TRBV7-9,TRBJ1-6,CASSLRGRNSPLHF,TGTGCCAGCAGCTTAAGGGGGCGGAATTCACCCCTCCACTTT
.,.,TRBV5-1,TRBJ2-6,CASSLAADSGANVLTF,TGCGCCAGCAGCTTGGCCGCGGACTCTGGGGCCAACGTCCTGACTTTC
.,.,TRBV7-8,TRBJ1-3,CASSYIGNTIYF,TGTGCCAGCAGCTATATAGGAAACACCATATATTTT
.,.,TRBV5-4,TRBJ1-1,CASSSPTGVGEAFF,TGTGCCAGCAGCAGTCCGACAGGAGTGGGCGAAGCTTTCTTT
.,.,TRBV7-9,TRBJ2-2,CASSPIGQRNTGELFF,TGTGCCAGCAGCCCGATTGGACAGCGAAACACCGGGGAGCTGTTTTTT
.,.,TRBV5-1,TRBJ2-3,CASSWTDQGNTQYF,TGCGCCAGCAGCTGGACAGACCAGGGGAATACGCAGTATTTT
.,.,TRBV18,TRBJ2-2,CASSPSGVDTGELFF,TGTGCCAGCTCACCTTCCGGTGTGGACACCGGGGAGCTGTTTTTT
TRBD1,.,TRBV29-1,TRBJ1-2,CSVSDRGDGYTF,TGCAGCGTCTCGGACAGGGGAGACGGCTACACCTTC
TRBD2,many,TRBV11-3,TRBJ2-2,CASSLEGHATSGGLITGELFF,TGTGCCAGCAGCTTAGAAGGGCACGCGACTAGCGGGGGCCTCATCACCGGGGAGCTGTTTTTT